This T cell receptor (beta chain) appears in the sequencing data of a study of cytomegalovirus exposure and HLA in healthy donors. Germline-derived CDR1 and CDR2 are SGHDT and YYEEEE. With 6 bases removed from V and 1 base from J, the gap between germline ends came to 20 bases. CDR3 length: 17 residues. This PCR relied on a set of 60 Vbeta primers and 13 Jbeta primers. Method: immunoSEQ multiplex PCR; TCRdb's copy keeps in-frame clones and lacks some. The profile covers 120,000 or so clones, with approximately 79% appearing a single time and 16% taken by the ten largest. Sequenced: PBMCs. The chain combines TRBV5-6 with TRBJ1-3; D gene uncertain. This receptor was obtained from a middle-aged man in good health and CMV-seropositive. The CDR3 spells CASTLRGRASSGNTIYF. In DNA form, the CDR3 reads TGTGCCAGCACCCTGAGAGGGAGGGCGAGTTCTGGAAACACCATATATTTT. Based on the CDR3 plus reference TRBV5-6 and TRBJ1-3, the full variable domain is DAGVTQSPTHLIKTRGQQVTLRCSPKSGHDTVSWYQQALGQGPQFIFQYYEEEERQRGNFPDRFSGHQFPNYSSELNVNALLLGDSALYLCASTLRGRASSGNTIYFGEGSWLTVV.